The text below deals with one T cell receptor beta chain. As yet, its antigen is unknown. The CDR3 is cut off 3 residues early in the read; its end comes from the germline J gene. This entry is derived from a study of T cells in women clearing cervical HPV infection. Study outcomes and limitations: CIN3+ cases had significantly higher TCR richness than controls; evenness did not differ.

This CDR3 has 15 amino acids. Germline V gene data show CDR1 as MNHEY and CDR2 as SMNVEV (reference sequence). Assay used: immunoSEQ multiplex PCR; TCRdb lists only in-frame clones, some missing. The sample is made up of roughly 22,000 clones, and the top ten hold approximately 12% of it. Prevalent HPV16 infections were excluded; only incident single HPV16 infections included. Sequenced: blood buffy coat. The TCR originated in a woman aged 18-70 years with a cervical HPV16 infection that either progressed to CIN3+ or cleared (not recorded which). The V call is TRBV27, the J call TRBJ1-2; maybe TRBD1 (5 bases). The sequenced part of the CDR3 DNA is TGTGCCAGCAGTTTAGAGATCGGGGGTACTGGAGGC. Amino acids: CASSLEIGGTGG. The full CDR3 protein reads CASSLEIGGTGGYTF.